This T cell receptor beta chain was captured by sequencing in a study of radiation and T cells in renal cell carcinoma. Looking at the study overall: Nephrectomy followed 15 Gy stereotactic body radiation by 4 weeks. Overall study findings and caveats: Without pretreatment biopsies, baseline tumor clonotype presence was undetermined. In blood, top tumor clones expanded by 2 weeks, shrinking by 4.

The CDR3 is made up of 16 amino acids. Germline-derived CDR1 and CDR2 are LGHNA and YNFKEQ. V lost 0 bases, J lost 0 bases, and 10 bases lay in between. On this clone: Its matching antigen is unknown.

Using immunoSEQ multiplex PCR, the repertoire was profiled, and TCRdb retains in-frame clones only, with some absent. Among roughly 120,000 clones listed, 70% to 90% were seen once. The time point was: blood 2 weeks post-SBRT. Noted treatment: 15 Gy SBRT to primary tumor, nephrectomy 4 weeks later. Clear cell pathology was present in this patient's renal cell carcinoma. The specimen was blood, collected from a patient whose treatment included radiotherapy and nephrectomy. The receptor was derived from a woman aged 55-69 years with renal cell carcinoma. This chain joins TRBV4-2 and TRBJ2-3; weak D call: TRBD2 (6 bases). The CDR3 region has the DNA TGTGCCAGCAGCCAAGACCTAGCGACAAGCACAGATACGCAGTATTTT. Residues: CASSQDLATSTDTQYF.